The 20 T cell receptor beta chains listed next were all sequenced from one sample in a study of CD8+ T cells in alopecia areata. As to treatment: oral pan-JAK inhibitor, 5-10 mg twice daily. cDNA serving as the sequencing template came from extracted, reverse transcribed RNA. The table came from immunoSEQ multiplex PCR; TCRdb's copy has only in-frame clones and leaves some out. The data contain about 88,000 clones, around 40% of them singletons. Source: CD8+ T cells sorted from blood, taken at week 24, from a patient treated with tofacitinib. The source of these receptors is a human donor with alopecia areata.

Notes on this clone: Distinct nucleotide sequences in the sample also encode this CDR3. The chain is built from TRBV9 and TRBJ2-7; D is unclear. The germline V gene encodes CDR1 SGDLS and CDR2 YYNGEE. This CDR3 comprises 14 residues. V lost 2 bases to trimming and J lost 0 bases, with 9 bases between them. This CDR3 is CASSVGGSSYEQYF. As DNA, the CDR3 is TGTGCCAGCAGCGTCGGCGGAAGCTCCTACGAGCAGTACTTC.

The chain carries TRBV7-9 and TRBJ1-1; D might be TRBD1 (5 bases). V lost 3 bases, J lost 4 bases, and 15 bases lay in between. CDR1 and CDR2 (germline): SEHNR, FQNEAQ (reference sequence). The CDR3 consists of 15 residues. This chain's CDR3 is CASSFLGRASTEAFF. The DNA of the CDR3 is TGTGCCAGCAGCTTCCTGGGCAGGGCTTCCACTGAAGCTTTCTTT.

The chain has TRBV7-9 and TRBJ1-2, with 7 positions matching TRBD1. This CDR3 comprises 13 residues. The V segment lost 4 bases and the J segment 8 bases; nucleotides outside the gene matches: 7. CDR1 is SEHNR and CDR2 is FQNEAQ in the germline V gene (reference sequence). Here the CDR3 reads CASSSGGVYGYTF. In DNA, the CDR3 is TGTGCCAGCAGCTCAGGGGGGGTGTACGGCTACACCTTC.

This clone was recorded once. The chain employs TRBV30 and TRBJ1-1; D possibly corresponds to TRBD1 (5 bases). The V gene lost 2 bases and the J gene lost 1 base, with 8 bases spanning the gap. The CDR3 spans 13 residues. Germline CDR1 reads GTSNPN; CDR2 reads SVGIG (reference sequence). The CDR3 protein is CAWSFTGNTEAFF. The CDR3 nucleotides read TGTGCCTGGAGTTTCACAGGGAACACTGAAGCTTTCTTT. The full variable domain, completed using reference TRBV30 and TRBJ1-1, is SQTIHQWPATLVQPVGSPLSLECTVEGTSNPNLYWYRQAAGRGLQLLFYSVGIGQISSEVPQNLSASRPQDRQFILSSKKLLLSDSGFYLCAWSFTGNTEAFFGQGTRLTVV.

This chain joins TRBV19 and TRBJ2-7; maybe TRBD1 (6 bases). The CDR3 spans 12 residues. V was shortened by 8 bases and J by 6 bases, with 14 bases between the two germline ends. Germline CDR1 LNHDA, CDR2 SQIVND (reference sequence). Written as DNA, the CDR3 is TGTGCCAGTTCTCCGAACAGGGTCGAGCAGTACTTC. This codes for CASSPNRVEQYF. The full variable domain, with the rest looked up from reference TRBV19 and TRBJ2-7, is DGGITQSPKYLFRKEGQNVTLSCEQNLNHDAMYWYRQDPGQGLRLIYYSQIVNDFQKGDIAEGYSVSREKKESFPLTVTSAQKNPTAFYLCASSPNRVEQYFGPGTRLTVT.

This chain links TRBV27 with TRBJ2-7; D possibly corresponds to TRBD1 (6 bases). CDR1 and CDR2 (germline): MNHEY, SMNVEV (reference sequence). Trimming stripped 5 bases from V and 6 bases from J, with 17 bases between. The CDR3 contains 14 residues. The CDR3, as DNA: TGTGCCAGCAGTCACCGGGACACCTCTGCCGAGCAGTACTTC. It translates to CASSHRDTSAEQYF.

V and J are TRBV6-4 and TRBJ2-1, with D perhaps assigned TRBD1 or TRBD2 (5 bases each). The CDR3 contains 13 residues. V lost 5 bases and J lost 10, with 15 bases in between. Germline CDR1 MRHNA, CDR2 SNTAGT. The CDR3 reads CASSKGPEGEQFF. CDR3 nucleotides: TGTGCCAGCAGTAAGGGTCCAGAGGGGGAGCAGTTCTTC.

This clone was found a few times. This chain joins TRBV25-1 and TRBJ1-4; D might be TRBD1 (5 bases). This CDR3 is built from 16 residues. Trimming shortened V by 7 bases and J by 0 bases, and 15 bases separated the two germline ends. Germline CDR1 MGHDK, CDR2 SYGVNS. CDR3 sequence reads: CASKSRDATTNEKLFF. The CDR3 nucleotides are TGTGCCAGCAAAAGTCGGGACGCCACAACTAATGAAAAACTGTTTTTT. Together with reference TRBV25-1 and TRBJ1-4, the CDR3 gives the full variable domain: EADIYQTPRYLVIGTGKKITLECSQTMGHDKMYWYQQDPGMELHLIHYSYGVNSTEKGDLSSESTVSRIRTEHFPLTLESARPSHTSQYLCASKSRDATTNEKLFFGSGTQLSVL.

This clone appeared once. V is TRBV4-1 and J is TRBJ2-2; the D is unclear. Germline loops: CDR1 MGHRA, CDR2 YSYEKL. CDR3 length: 16 residues. Trimming cost V 1 base and J 4 bases, with 13 bases left between them. The CDR3 loop reads CASSQVDQIFTGELFF. The CDR3 region has the DNA TGCGCCAGCAGCCAAGTGGACCAGATCTTCACCGGGGAGCTGTTTTTT.

The sample holds a few counts of this clone. The V gene is TRBV27, the J gene TRBJ2-3, with D unclear. This CDR3 is 15 amino acids long. Germline CDR1 reads MNHEY; CDR2 reads SMNVEV (reference sequence). The V end was cut by 5 bases, the J end by 0 bases, with 12 bases between. The CDR3 nucleotides are TGTGCCAGCAGTGCCAAGCAGATTAGCACAGATACGCAGTATTTT. Translation gives CASSAKQISTDTQYF.

This clone turned up a few times. The chain carries TRBV7-9 and TRBJ1-2; TRBD1 agrees at 9 bases. Germline CDR1 SEHNR, CDR2 FQNEAQ (reference sequence). The CDR3 extends over 13 amino acids. The V gene end was trimmed by 5 bases and the J gene end by 5 bases; junction bases not matched to a gene: 3. The CDR3, as DNA: TGTGCCAGCAGCGCGGGACAGGGTTATGGCTACACCTTC. This sequence encodes CASSAGQGYGYTF. Filled out from reference TRBV7-9 and TRBJ1-2, the complete variable domain reads DTGVSQNPRHKITKRGQNVTFRCDPISEHNRLYWYRQTLGQGPEFLTYFQNEAQLEKSRLLSDRFSAERPKGSFSTLEIQRTEQGDSAMYLCASSAGQGYGYTFGSGTRLTVV.

This rearrangement joins TRBV25-1 to TRBJ2-5, with 10 bases aligning to TRBD2. With the DNA end fitting TRBJ2-7 better, the J assignment may be wrong. This CDR3 is 14 amino acids long. Germline CDR1 is MGHDK and CDR2 is SYGVNS. CDR3: CASTEGIAGGEQYF. DNA of the CDR3: TGTGCCAGCACCGAGGGGATAGCGGGAGGCGAGCAGTACTTC.

This clone has just one count. Sequence at one end of the junction differs from germline and may be a read error. The rearrangement uses TRBV9 and TRBJ2-1; 9 bases agree with TRBD2. CDR3 length: 17 amino acids. CDR1 and CDR2 from the germline V gene are SGDLS and YYNGEE. The CDR3 here is CASSVDSSGSSHNEQFF. CDR3 in DNA: TGTGCCAGCAGCGTAGATAGTAGCGGGAGCTCCCACAATGAGCAGTTCTTC.

This chain uses TRBV29-1 with TRBJ2-2; no clear D gene. From germline, CDR1 is SQVTM and CDR2 ANQGSEA. Deletions cut 4 bases from V and 4 bases from J, with 7 bases between. CDR3 length: 12 amino acids. CDR3 sequence reads: CSVGTGTGELFF. The CDR3, as DNA: TGCAGCGTTGGTACTGGCACCGGGGAGCTGTTTTTT.

This sequence joins TRBV9 and TRBJ2-7, with TRBD2 identical over 14 bases. Germline CDR1 SGDLS, CDR2 YYNGEE. V lost 4 bases and J lost 4; bases outside the gene matches: 7. CDR3 size: 16 residues. This chain's CDR3 is CASSPRLAGGPYEQYF. CDR3 in DNA: TGTGCCAGCAGCCCACGACTAGCGGGAGGGCCTTACGAGCAGTACTTC.

The J gene is TRBJ2-7, the V gene TRBV30; 9 bases agree with TRBD2. This CDR3 is 15 amino acids long. The trim removed 1 base at V and 2 bases at J, leaving 6 bases unmatched. Germline V lookup: CDR1 GTSNPN, CDR2 SVGIG (reference sequence). CDR3 amino acids: CAWSDGLAGAYEQYF. CDR3 DNA: TGTGCCTGGAGTGACGGCTTAGCGGGAGCCTACGAGCAGTACTTC.

In its sample, this clone was seen a few times. The chain carries TRBV5-6 and TRBJ1-3, with D hard to call. Germline CDR1 SGHDT, CDR2 YYEEEE. This CDR3 has 14 residues. The V end was cut by 4 bases, the J end by 0 bases, with 8 bases between. The CDR3 DNA is TGTGCCAGCAGCCTTGTAAGCTCTGGAAACACCATATATTTT. Encoded protein: CASSLVSSGNTIYF.

This chain uses TRBV29-1 with TRBJ2-5; tentatively, D is TRBD1 (6 bases). The germline V gene has CDR1 SQVTM and CDR2 ANQGSEA. The V and J ends lost 3 bases and 5 bases respectively, with 16 bases between them. This CDR3 contains 14 residues. CDR3 sequence (DNA): TGCAGCGTTGACAGGGGACGGTTTGAGGAGACCCAGTACTTC. This translates into CSVDRGRFEETQYF.

The chain has TRBV6-6 and TRBJ2-7; TRBD1 is a possible D gene (6 bases). The length of the CDR3 is 14 residues. Trimming took off 0 bases at V and 2 bases at J, with 8 bases between the two ends. CDR1 MNHNY and CDR2 SVGAGI come from the germline V gene (reference sequence). The DNA of the CDR3 is TGTGCCAGCAGTTACTCCGGACAGCCCTACGAGCAGTACTTC. It encodes CASSYSGQPYEQYF.

A few counts support this clone. This chain links TRBV15 with TRBJ2-2; D possibly matches TRBD1 or TRBD2 (5 bases each). The V and J ends lost 10 bases and 4 bases respectively, with 10 bases between them. The CDR3 loop spans 12 amino acids. CDR1 and CDR2 from the germline V gene are LNHNV and YYDKDF (reference sequence). The CDR3 loop is CAMKGTTGELFF. In DNA, the CDR3 is TGTGCCATGAAAGGGACCACCGGGGAGCTGTTTTTT.